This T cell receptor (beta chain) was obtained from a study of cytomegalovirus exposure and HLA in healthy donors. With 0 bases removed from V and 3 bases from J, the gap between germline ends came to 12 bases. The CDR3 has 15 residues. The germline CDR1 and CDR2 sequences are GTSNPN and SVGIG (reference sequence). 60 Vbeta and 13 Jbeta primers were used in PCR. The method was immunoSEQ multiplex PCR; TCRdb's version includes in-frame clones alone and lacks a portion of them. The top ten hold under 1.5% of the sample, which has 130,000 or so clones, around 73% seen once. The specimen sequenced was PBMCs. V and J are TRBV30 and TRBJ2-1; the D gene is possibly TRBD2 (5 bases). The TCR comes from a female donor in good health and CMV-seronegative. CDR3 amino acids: CAWSVKPSIYNEQFF. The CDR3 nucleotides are TGTGCCTGGAGTGTAAAGCCTAGCATCTACAATGAGCAGTTCTTC.